This TCR beta chain is drawn from a study of cytomegalovirus exposure and HLA in healthy donors. In the PCR, 60 Vbeta and 13 Jbeta primers were used. Only in-frame clones appear in the TCRdb table, and some are missing; sequencing was by immunoSEQ multiplex PCR. The table lists 150,000 or so clones, roughly 84% of them singletons, with around 1.5% in the top ten. Germline V gene sequence: CDR1 MNHEY, CDR2 SMNVEV (reference sequence). This CDR3 region has 15 residues. The germline V and J ends were trimmed by 4 bases and 0 bases, with 10 bases remaining between them. Turning to this clone: The antigen is not known.

Study findings and constraints: Previously analyzed data showed that most TCR beta V segments were productive at a frequency of about 90% or about 30%.

The sequenced sample consisted of PBMCs. The chain recombines TRBV27 with TRBJ1-5; no clear D gene. This receptor was taken from a male donor in good health and CMV-seronegative. The CDR3: CASSSEPYSNQPQHF. DNA of the CDR3: TGTGCCAGCAGTTCGGAGCCGTATAGCAATCAGCCCCAGCATTTT.